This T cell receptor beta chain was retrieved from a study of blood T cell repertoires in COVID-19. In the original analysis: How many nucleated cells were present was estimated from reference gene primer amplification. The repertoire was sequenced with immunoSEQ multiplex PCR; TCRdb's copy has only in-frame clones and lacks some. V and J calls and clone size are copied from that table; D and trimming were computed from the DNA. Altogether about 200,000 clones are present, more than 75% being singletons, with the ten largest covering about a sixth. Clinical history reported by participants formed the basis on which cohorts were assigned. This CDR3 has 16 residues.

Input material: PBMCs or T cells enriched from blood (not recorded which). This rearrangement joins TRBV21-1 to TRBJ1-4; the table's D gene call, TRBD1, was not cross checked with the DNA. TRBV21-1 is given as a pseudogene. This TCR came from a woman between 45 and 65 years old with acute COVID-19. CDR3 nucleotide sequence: TGTGCCAGCACCCCGGACAGCCGCGCAACTAATGAAAAACTGTTTTTT. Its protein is CASTPDSRATNEKLFF.